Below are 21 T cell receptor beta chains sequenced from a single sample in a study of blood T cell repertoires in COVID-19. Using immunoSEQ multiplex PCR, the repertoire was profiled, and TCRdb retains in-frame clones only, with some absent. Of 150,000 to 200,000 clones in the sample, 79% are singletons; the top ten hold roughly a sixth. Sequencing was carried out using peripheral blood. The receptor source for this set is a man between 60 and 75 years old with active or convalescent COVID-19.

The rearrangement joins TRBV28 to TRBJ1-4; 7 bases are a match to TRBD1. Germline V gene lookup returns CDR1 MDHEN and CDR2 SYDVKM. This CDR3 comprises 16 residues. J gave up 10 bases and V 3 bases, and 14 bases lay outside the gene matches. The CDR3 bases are TGTGCCAGCAGTTTGCCCGGACAGGATGGTATCGGAAAACTGTTTTTT. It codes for CASSLPGQDGIGKLFF.

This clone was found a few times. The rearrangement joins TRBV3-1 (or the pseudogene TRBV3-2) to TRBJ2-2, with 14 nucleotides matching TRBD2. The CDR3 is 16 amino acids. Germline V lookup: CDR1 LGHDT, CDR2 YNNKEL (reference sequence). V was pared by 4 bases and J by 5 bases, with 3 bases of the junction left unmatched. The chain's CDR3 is CASSPGLAGGTGELFF. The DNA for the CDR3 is TGTGCCAGCAGCCCCGGACTAGCGGGAGGTACCGGGGAGCTGTTTTTT.

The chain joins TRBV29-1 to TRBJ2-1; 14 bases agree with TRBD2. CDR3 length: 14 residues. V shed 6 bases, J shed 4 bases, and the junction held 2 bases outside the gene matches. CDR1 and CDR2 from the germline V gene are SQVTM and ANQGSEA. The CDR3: CSVGTSGRYNEQFF. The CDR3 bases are TGCAGCGTGGGGACTAGCGGGAGATACAATGAGCAGTTCTTC.

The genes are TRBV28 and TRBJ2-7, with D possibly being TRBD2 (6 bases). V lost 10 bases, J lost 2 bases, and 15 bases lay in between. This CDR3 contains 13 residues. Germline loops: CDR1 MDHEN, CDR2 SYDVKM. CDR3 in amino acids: CATSGELAYEQYF. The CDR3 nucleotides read TGTGCCACTTCGGGGGAATTGGCCTACGAGCAGTACTTC.

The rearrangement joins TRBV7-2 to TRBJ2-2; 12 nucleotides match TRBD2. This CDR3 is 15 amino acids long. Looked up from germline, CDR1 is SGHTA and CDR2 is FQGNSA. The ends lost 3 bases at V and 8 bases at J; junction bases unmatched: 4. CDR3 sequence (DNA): TGTGCCAGCAGCTTCCTCGGGACTAGCGGGGGGGAGCTGTTTTTT. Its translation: CASSFLGTSGGELFF.

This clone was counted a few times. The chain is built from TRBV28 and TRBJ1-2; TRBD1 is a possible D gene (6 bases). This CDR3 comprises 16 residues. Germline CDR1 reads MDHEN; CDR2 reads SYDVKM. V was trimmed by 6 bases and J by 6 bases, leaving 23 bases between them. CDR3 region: CASRVPSGALGDGYTF. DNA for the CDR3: TGTGCCAGCAGGGTCCCTTCAGGGGCCCTCGGTGATGGCTACACCTTC.

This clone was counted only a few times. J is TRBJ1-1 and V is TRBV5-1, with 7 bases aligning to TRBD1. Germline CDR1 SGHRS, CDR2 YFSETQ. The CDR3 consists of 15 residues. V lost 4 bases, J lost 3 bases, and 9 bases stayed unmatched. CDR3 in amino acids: CASSRDSGGYTEAFF. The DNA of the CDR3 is TGCGCCAGCAGCAGGGACAGTGGGGGATACACTGAAGCTTTCTTT.

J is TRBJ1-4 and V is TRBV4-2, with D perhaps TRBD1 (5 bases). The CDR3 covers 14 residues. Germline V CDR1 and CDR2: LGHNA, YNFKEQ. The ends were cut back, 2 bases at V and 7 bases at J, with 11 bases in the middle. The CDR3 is CASSQPRRGEKLFF. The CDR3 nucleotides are TGTGCCAGCAGCCAACCCCGAAGGGGTGAAAAACTGTTTTTT.

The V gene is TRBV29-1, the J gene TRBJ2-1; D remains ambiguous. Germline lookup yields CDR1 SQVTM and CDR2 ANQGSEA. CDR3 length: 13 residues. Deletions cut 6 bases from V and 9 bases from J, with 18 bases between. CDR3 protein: CSVLASASIEQFF. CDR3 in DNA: TGCAGCGTATTAGCTTCTGCGTCGATTGAGCAGTTCTTC.

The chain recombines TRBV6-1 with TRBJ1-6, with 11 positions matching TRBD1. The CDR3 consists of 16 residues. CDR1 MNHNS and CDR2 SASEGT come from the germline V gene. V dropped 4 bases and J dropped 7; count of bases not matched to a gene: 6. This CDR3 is CASSGPGQGGNSPLHF. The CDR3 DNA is TGTGCCAGCAGTGGGCCGGGACAGGGGGGAAATTCACCCCTCCACTTT.

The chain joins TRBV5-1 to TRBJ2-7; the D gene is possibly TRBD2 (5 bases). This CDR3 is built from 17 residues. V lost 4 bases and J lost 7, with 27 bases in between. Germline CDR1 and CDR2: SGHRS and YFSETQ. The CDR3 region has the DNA TGCGCCAGCAGCCGCACCCCCGACGGAGGCCCAGGTCTGGAGCAGTACTTC. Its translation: CASSRTPDGGPGLEQYF.

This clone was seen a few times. The CDR3 protein is CASSFGTGSYEQYF. Written as DNA, the CDR3 is TGCGCCAGCAGCTTTGGGACAGGGTCCTACGAGCAGTACTTC. The gene calls are TRBV5-1 and TRBJ2-7, with TRBD1 identical over 9 bases. The CDR3 length is 14 residues. Germline CDR1 SGHRS, CDR2 YFSETQ. V was pared by 2 bases and J by 1 base, with 1 base of the junction left unmatched. The variable domain in full, with the rest retrieved from reference TRBV5-1 and TRBJ2-7, is KAGVTQTPRYLIKTRGQQVTLSCSPISGHRSVSWYQQTPGQGLQFLFEYFSETQRNKGNFPGRFSGRQFSNSRSEMNVSTLELGDSALYLCASSFGTGSYEQYFGPGTRLTVT.

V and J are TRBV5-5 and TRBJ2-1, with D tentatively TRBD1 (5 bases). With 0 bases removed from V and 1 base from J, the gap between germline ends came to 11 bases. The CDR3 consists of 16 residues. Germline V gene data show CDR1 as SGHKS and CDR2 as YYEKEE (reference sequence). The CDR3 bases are TGTGCCAGCAGCTTGGCAGGGTCGTTGTCCTACAATGAGCAGTTCTTC. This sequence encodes CASSLAGSLSYNEQFF. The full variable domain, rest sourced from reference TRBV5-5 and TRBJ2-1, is DAGVTQSPTHLIKTRGQQVTLRCSPISGHKSVSWYQQVLGQGPQFIFQYYEKEERGRGNFPDRFSARQFPNYSSELNVNALLLGDSALYLCASSLAGSLSYNEQFFGPGTRLTVL.

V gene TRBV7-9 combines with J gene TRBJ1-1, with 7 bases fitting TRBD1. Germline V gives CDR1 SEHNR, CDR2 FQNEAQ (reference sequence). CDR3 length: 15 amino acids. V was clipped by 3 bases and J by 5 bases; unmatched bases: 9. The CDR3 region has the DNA TGTGCCAGCAGCTTGCCCGGGACAGACGGGACTGAAGCTTTCTTT. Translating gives CASSLPGTDGTEAFF.

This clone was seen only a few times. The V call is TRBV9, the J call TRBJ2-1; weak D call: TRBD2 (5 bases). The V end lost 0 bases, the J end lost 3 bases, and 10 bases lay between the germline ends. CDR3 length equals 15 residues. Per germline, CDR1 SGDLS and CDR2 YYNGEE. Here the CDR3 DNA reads TGTGCCAGCAGCGTAGGTGGGAGCCACTACAATGAGCAGTTCTTC. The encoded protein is CASSVGGSHYNEQFF.

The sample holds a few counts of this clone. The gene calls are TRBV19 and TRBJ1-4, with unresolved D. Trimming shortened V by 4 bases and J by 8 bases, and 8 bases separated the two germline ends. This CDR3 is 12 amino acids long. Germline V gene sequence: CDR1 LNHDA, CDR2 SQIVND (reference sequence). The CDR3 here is CASSSSREKLFF. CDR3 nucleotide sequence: TGTGCCAGTAGTAGCTCACGGGAAAAACTGTTTTTT.

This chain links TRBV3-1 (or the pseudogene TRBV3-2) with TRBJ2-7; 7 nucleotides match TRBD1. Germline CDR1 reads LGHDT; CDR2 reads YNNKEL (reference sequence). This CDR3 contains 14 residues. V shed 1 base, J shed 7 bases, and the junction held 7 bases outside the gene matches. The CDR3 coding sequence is TGTGCCAGCAGCCAAGCGTTACAGGGGAATGAGCAGTACTTC. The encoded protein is CASSQALQGNEQYF.

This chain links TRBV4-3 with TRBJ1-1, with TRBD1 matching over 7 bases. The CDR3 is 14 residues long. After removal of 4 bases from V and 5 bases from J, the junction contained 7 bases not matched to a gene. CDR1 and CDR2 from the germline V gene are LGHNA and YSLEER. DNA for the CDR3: TGCGCCAGCAGCCCCAACAGGGGCGGGACTGAAGCTTTCTTT. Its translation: CASSPNRGGTEAFF.

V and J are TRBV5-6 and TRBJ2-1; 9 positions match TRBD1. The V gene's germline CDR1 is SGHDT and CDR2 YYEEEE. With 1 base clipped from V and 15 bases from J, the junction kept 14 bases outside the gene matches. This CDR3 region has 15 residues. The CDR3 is CASSLSTGGRRARFF. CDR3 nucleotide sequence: TGTGCCAGCAGCTTGAGTACAGGGGGCAGGAGGGCACGGTTCTTC.

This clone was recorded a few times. The CDR3 coding sequence is TGTGCCAGCAGCTTACAGATGAACACTGAAGCTTTCTTT. Its translation is CASSLQMNTEAFF. The gene calls are TRBV7-3 and TRBJ1-1; D is uncertain. The V gene lost 2 bases and the J gene lost 0 bases, with 4 bases spanning the gap. Germline V gene sequence: CDR1 SGHTA, CDR2 FQGTGA. CDR3 length: 13 amino acids.

The CDR3 loop is CASSLRLAGVSNEQFF. CDR3 sequence (DNA): TGTGCCAGCAGTTTGAGACTAGCGGGAGTGTCCAATGAGCAGTTCTTC. V and J are TRBV27 and TRBJ2-1; 12 bases are shared with TRBD2. J was trimmed by 6 bases and V by 3 bases; bases with no gene match: 6. Germline loops: CDR1 MNHEY, CDR2 SMNVEV (reference sequence). The CDR3 sequence is 16 residues long.